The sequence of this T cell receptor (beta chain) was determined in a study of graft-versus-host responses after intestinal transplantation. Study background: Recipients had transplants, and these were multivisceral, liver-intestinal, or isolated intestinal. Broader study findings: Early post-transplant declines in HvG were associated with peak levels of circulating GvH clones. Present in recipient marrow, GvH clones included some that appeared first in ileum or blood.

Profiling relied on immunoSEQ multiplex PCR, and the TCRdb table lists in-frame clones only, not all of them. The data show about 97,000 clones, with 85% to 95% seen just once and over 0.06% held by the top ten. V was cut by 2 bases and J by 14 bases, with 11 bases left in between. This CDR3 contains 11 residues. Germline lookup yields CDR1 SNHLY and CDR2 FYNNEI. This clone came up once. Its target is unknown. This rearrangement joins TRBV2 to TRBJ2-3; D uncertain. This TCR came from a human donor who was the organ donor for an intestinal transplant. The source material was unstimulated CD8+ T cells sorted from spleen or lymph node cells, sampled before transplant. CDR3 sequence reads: CASSESPSGYF. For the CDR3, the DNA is TGTGCCAGCAGTGAAAGCCCTTCTGGGTATTTT.